This T cell receptor beta chain was retrieved from a study of early T cells in non-severe SARS-CoV-2 infection. Study-level information: Chains were not paired, and sequencing was done on bulk RNA from unsorted whole blood.

V shed 6 bases and J shed 7 bases, with 10 bases lying between them. CDR1 SGHTA and CDR2 FQGNSA come from the germline V gene. The CDR3 sequence is 12 residues long. This clonotype was counted at least ten times. Its antigen is undetermined. Study observations and caveats: Sequences matched to VDJdb favored anti-spike CD8 responses, while private and CD4 specificities were missed.

Individual cDNA molecules carried attached unique molecular identifiers. Using its own MiXCR run on the 5' RACE reads, TCRdb lists one record per CDR3 protein. The data hold about 19,000 distinct CDR3 sequences, with about 4.2% observed a single time. Sequenced sample: whole blood. The rearrangement uses TRBV7-2 and TRBJ2-1; D gene ambiguous. The TCR originated in an adult who was a healthcare worker with PCR-confirmed SARS-CoV-2 infection or an uninfected control (not recorded which). The CDR3 region is CASRATGNEQFF. In nucleotides, the CDR3 is TGTGCCAGCAGAGCCACGGGTAATGAGCAGTTCTTC.